This T cell receptor beta chain appears in the sequencing data of a study of T cell responses to AZD1222 COVID-19 vaccine. Findings of the study overall: Two AZD1222 administrations were followed by greater Spike-specific TCR breadth and depth. Among vaccine-associated CD4 TCRs, coverage spanned spike, with dominance at 160-218 and 743-854.

Comments on this clone: The antigen is unknown.

The germline gives CDR1 SGHNT, CDR2 YYREEE (reference sequence). Trimming took 2 bases from V and 1 from J, leaving 15 bases between them. The CDR3 loop spans 16 amino acids. The data were produced by immunoSEQ multiplex PCR, yet TCRdb's version contains in-frame clones alone and is incomplete. Here the sample spans 100,000 or so clones, about 88% being singletons. Sample: peripheral blood, taken on day 0 of AZD1222 vaccination. The chain recombines TRBV5-4 with TRBJ1-1; perhaps TRBD1 as D (5 bases). The TCR sequence derives from an adult in good health. CDR3 amino acids: CASSFGVPGSNTEAFF. The CDR3 region has the DNA TGTGCCAGCAGCTTTGGGGTGCCAGGGTCGAACACTGAAGCTTTCTTT.